The present TCR beta chain was sequenced within a study of CD8+ T cells in alopecia areata. Study as a whole: Treated patients were given 5 to 10 mg oral tofacitinib twice daily. The SALT score measured affected scalp surface percentage in treated patients.

This clone was counted only a few times. Its target is unknown. Treatment indicated: oral pan-JAK inhibitor, 5-10 mg twice daily. The CDR3 length is 12 residues. In germline, CDR1 is SQVTM, CDR2 ANQGSEA. V was shortened by 4 bases and J by 7 bases, with 13 bases between the two germline ends. Whole-study results and caveats: The study found TCR sharing across patients less clear than in mice, possibly for HLA reasons. Significant decreases in scalp clonality and expanded CD8+ clones followed tofacitinib treatment.

Extraction of RNA preceded its reverse transcription into cDNA, which served as the sequencing template. The table came from immunoSEQ multiplex PCR; TCRdb's copy has only in-frame clones and leaves some out. Here the sample spans some 190,000 clones, roughly 70% being singletons. Sequenced material: CD4+ T cells sorted from blood, taken between weeks 47 and 50, from a patient treated with tofacitinib. The chain joins TRBV29-1 to TRBJ1-1; a possible D gene is TRBD1 (6 bases). The TCR comes from a human donor with alopecia areata. DNA for the CDR3: TGCAGCGTTGTTACAGGGCAGGGTGAAGCTTTCTTT. Amino acids: CSVVTGQGEAFF.